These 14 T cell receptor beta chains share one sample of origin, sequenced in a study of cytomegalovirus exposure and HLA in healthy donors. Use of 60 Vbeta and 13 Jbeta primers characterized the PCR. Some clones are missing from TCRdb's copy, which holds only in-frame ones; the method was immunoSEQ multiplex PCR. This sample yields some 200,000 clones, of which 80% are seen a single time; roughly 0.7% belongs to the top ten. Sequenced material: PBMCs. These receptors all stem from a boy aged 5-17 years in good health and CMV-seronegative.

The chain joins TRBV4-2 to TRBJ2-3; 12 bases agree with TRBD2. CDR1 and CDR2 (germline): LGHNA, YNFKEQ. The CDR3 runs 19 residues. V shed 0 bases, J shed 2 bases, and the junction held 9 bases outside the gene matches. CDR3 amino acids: CASSQDNILAGGYTDTQYF. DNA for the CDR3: TGTGCCAGCAGCCAAGATAACATACTAGCGGGGGGTTACACAGATACGCAGTATTTT.

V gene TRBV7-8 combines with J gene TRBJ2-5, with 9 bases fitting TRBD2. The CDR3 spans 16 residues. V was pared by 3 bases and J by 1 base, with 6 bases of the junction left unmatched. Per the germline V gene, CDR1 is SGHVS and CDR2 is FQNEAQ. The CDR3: CASSFVAGALQETQYF. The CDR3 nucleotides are TGTGCCAGCAGCTTCGTAGCGGGAGCCCTCCAAGAGACCCAGTACTTC.

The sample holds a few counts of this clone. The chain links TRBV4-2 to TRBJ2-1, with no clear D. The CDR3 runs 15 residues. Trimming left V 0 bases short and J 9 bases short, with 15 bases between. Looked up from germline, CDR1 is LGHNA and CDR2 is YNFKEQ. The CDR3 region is CASSQDLMNRGEQFF. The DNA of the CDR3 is TGTGCCAGCAGCCAAGATCTGATGAATCGCGGTGAGCAGTTCTTC.

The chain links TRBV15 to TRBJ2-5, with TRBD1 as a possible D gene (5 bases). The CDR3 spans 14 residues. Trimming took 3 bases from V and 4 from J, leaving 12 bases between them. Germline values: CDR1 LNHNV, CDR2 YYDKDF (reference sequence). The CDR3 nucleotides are TGTGCCACCAGCAGGGCGACAGTTTTAGAGACCCAGTACTTC. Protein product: CATSRATVLETQYF.

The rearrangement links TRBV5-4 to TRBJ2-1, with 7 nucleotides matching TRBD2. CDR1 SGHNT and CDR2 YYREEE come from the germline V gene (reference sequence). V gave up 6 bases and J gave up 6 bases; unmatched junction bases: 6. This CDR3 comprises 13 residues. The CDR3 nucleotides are TGTGCCAGCATGACAGCGGGGCTCAATGAGCAGTTCTTC. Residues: CASMTAGLNEQFF.

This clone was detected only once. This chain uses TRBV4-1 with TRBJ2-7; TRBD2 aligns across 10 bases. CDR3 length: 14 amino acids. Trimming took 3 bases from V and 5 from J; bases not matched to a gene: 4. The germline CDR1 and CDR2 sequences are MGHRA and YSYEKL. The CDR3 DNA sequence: TGCGCCAGCAGCCACCCGGGACTAGCGAACGAGCAGTACTTC. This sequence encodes CASSHPGLANEQYF.

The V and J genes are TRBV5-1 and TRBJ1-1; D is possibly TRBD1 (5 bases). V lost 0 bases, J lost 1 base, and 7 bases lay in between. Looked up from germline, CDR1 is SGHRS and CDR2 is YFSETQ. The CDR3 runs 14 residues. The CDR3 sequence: CASSLVGGNTEAFF. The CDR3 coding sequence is TGCGCCAGCAGCTTGGTCGGGGGGAACACTGAAGCTTTCTTT.

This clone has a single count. For the CDR3, the DNA is TGCGCCAGCAGCCGAACTACAGGGGGCTCTCTCTACGAGCAGTACTTC. Its translation is CASSRTTGGSLYEQYF. The chain carries TRBV5-1 and TRBJ2-7, with 9 bases lining up with TRBD1. V shed 4 bases, J shed 3 bases, and the junction held 11 bases outside the gene matches. The CDR3 sequence is 16 residues long. CDR1 and CDR2 (germline): SGHRS, YFSETQ.

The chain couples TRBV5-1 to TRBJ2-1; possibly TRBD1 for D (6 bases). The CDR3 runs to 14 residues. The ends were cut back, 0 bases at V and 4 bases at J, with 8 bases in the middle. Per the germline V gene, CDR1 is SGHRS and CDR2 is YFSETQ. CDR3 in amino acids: CASSLGTAYNEQFF. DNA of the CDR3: TGCGCCAGCAGCTTGGGGACAGCTTACAATGAGCAGTTCTTC.

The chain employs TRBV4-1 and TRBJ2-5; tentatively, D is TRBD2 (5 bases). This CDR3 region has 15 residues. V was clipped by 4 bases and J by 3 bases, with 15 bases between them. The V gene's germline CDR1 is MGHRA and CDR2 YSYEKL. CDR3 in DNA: TGCGCCAGCAGCCCCGGGCGGGCGGCCGAAGAGACCCAGTACTTC. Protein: CASSPGRAAEETQYF.

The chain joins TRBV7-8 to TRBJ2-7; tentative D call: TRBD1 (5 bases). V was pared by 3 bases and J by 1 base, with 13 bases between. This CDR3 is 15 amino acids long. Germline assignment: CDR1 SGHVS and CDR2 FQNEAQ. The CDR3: CASSFGADLSYEQYF. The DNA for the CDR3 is TGTGCCAGCAGCTTTGGGGCAGATCTATCCTACGAGCAGTACTTC.

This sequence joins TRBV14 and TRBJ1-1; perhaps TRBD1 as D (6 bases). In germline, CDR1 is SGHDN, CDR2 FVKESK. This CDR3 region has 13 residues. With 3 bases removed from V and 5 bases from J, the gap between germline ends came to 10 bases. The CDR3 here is CASSQGARTEAFF. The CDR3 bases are TGTGCCAGCAGCCAGGGGGCGAGGACTGAAGCTTTCTTT. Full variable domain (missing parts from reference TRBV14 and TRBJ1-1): EAGVTQFPSHSVIEKGQTVTLRCDPISGHDNLYWYRRVMGKEIKFLLHFVKESKQDESGMPNNRFLAERTGGTYSTLKVQPAELEDSGVYFCASSQGARTEAFFGQGTRLTVV.

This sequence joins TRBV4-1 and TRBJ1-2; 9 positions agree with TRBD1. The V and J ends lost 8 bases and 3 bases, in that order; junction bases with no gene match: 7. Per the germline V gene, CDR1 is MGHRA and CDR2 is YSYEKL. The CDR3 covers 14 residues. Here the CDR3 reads CASGRTGDYYGYTF. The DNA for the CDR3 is TGCGCCAGCGGTCGGACAGGGGATTACTATGGCTACACCTTC.

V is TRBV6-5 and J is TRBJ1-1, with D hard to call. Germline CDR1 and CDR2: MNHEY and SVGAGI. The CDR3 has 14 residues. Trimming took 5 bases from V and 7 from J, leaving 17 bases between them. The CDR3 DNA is TGTGCCAGCAGTCCCAATAAGATCAGCGGTGAAGCTTTCTTT. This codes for CASSPNKISGEAFF.